One sample yielded the 13 T cell receptor beta chains listed below, sequenced in a study of blood T cell repertoires in COVID-19. Profiled with immunoSEQ multiplex PCR; TCRdb holds only in-frame clones, not every one. In the table there are 310,000 or so clones, 87% of which are singletons. The sample consisted of PBMCs or T cells enriched from blood (not recorded which). The receptors originated from a woman under 40 who had recovered from COVID-19.

The rearrangement links TRBV7-9 to TRBJ1-2; D unclear. Trimming took off 6 bases at V and 2 bases at J, with 13 bases between the two ends. The CDR3 is 14 amino acids. CDR1 is SEHNR and CDR2 is FQNEAQ in the germline V gene (reference sequence). DNA of the CDR3: TGTGCCAGCAGTCCCCCAACTCCCAACTATGGCTACACCTTC. The encoded protein is CASSPPTPNYGYTF.

This chain connects TRBV10-1 to TRBJ1-1; possible D gene TRBD1, 6 bases. The germline CDR1 and CDR2 sequences are WNHNN and SYGVQD (reference sequence). The CDR3 covers 15 residues. The V end lost 5 bases, the J end lost 3 bases, and 16 bases lay between the germline ends. CDR3 loop: CASSPGGAGDTEAFF. In nucleotides, the CDR3 is TGCGCCAGCAGTCCTGGGGGGGCCGGGGACACTGAAGCTTTCTTT.

The chain is built from TRBV6-2 or TRBV6-3 and TRBJ1-6; D is ambiguous. The CDR3 is made up of 15 amino acids. Trimming took 2 bases from V and 10 from J, leaving 15 bases between them. Germline CDR1 reads MNHEY; CDR2 reads SVGEGT. The CDR3 region has the DNA TGTGCCAGCAGTTACGGTTCCCCCTCCGGGTCACCCCTCCACTTT. Translated, it gives CASSYGSPSGSPLHF.

This chain connects TRBV12-3 or TRBV12-4 to TRBJ2-2; D unresolved. The CDR3 has 13 amino acids. V dropped 7 bases and J dropped 6 bases, with 12 bases sitting between them. CDR3 in DNA: TGTGCCAGCACTACCGAAGCCGCCGGGGAGCTGTTTTTT. Protein product: CASTTEAAGELFF.

The chain employs TRBV19 and TRBJ1-2, with D unclear. The CDR3 spans 13 residues. The V and J ends lost 3 bases and 7 bases respectively, with 12 bases between them. Germline assignment: CDR1 LNHDA and CDR2 SQIVND (reference sequence). The CDR3 loop is CASSMAGSSGYTF. CDR3 in DNA: TGTGCCAGTAGTATGGCTGGGAGTAGTGGCTACACCTTC.

J is TRBJ2-1 and V is TRBV5-1; 10 bases match TRBD2. Germline V CDR1 and CDR2: SGHRS, YFSETQ. J was trimmed by 8 bases and V by 3 bases; bases with no gene match: 8. This CDR3 has 15 residues. In nucleotides, the CDR3 is TGCGCCAGCAGCTCGGGGGGGACTAGCGACTATGAGCAGTTCTTC. It codes for CASSSGGTSDYEQFF.

V and J are TRBV4-2 and TRBJ2-2; perhaps TRBD1 as D (6 bases). The CDR3 loop spans 19 amino acids. V was shortened by 3 bases and J by 0 bases, with 20 bases between the two germline ends. The germline V gene has CDR1 LGHNA and CDR2 YNFKEQ. The CDR3 protein is CASSQEDSRWFANTGELFF. The CDR3 DNA reads TGTGCCAGCAGCCAGGAGGACAGCAGGTGGTTCGCGAACACCGGGGAGCTGTTTTTT.

This chain uses TRBV6-5 with TRBJ1-2; 7 nucleotides line up with TRBD1. Germline CDR1 is MNHEY and CDR2 is SVGAGI. This CDR3 contains 13 residues. V trimming: 2 bases; J trimming: 8 bases; junction bases outside the gene matches: 5. The CDR3, as DNA: TGTGCCAGCAGTTACGGGACAGATCTGGGCTACACCTTC. This translates into CASSYGTDLGYTF.

J is TRBJ2-7 and V is TRBV9; TRBD1 matches at 8 bases. V shed 0 bases, J shed 5 bases, and the junction held 7 bases outside the gene matches. Per germline, CDR1 SGDLS and CDR2 YYNGEE. The CDR3 runs 15 residues. The CDR3 coding sequence is TGTGCCAGCAGCGTAGGAGCAACAGGGGGGAACGAGCAGTACTTC. Translation gives CASSVGATGGNEQYF.

The chain uses TRBV30 and TRBJ2-3; no reliable D call. Trimming shortened V by 0 bases and J by 6 bases, and 7 bases separated the two germline ends. In germline, CDR1 is GTSNPN, CDR2 SVGIG (reference sequence). CDR3 length: 12 residues. For the CDR3, the DNA is TGTGCCTGGAGTGTACAAGTGGATACGCAGTATTTT. Translation gives CAWSVQVDTQYF.

This chain links TRBV4-1 with TRBJ2-2; 12 nucleotides line up with TRBD2. This CDR3 comprises 17 residues. The J segment lost 5 bases and the V segment lost 0 bases, leaving 4 bases of the junction unmatched. CDR1 is MGHRA, CDR2 YSYEKL, per germline. The CDR3 loop reads CASSQERLAGGTGELFF. The CDR3 nucleotides read TGCGCCAGCAGCCAAGAGCGGCTAGCGGGGGGGACCGGGGAGCTGTTTTTT.

This rearrangement joins TRBV7-2 to TRBJ1-1; D is perhaps TRBD1 (5 bases). Trimming removed 5 bases at V and 1 base at J, with 8 bases between. This CDR3 has 13 residues. Germline-derived CDR1 and CDR2 are SGHTA and FQGNSA. This CDR3 is CASSPRANTEAFF. The CDR3 DNA follows: TGTGCCAGCAGCCCCAGGGCGAACACTGAAGCTTTCTTT.

The chain recombines TRBV5-6 with TRBJ1-6; no definite D call. Between the trimmed V and J ends, which lost 0 bases and 7 bases, there was a span of 17 bases. The CDR3 is 17 residues long. Germline CDR1 reads SGHDT; CDR2 reads YYEEEE. In DNA, the CDR3 is TGTGCCAGCAGCTTGGTATCCCGGGGTCGAGGGAATTCACCCCTCCACTTT. Protein: CASSLVSRGRGNSPLHF.